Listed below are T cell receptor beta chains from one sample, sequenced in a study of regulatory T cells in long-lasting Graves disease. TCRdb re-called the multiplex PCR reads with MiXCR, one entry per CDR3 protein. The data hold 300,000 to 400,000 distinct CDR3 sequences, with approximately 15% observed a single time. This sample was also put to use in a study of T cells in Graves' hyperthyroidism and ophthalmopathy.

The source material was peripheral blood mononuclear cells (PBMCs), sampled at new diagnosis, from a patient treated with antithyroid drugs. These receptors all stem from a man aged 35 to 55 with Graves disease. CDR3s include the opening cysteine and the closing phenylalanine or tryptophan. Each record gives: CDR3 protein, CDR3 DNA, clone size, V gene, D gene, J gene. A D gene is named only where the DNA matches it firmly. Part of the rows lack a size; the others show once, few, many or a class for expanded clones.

CDR3aa: CASSEAGTDNQPQHF
CDR3nt: TGTGCCAGCAGTGAAGCGGGGACAGACAATCAGCCCCAGCATTTT
abundance: many
v_gene: TRBV6-1
d_gene: TRBD1
j_gene: TRBJ1-5

CDR3aa: CASRRQGWDEQYF
CDR3nt: TGTGCCAGCAGGAGACAGGGGTGGGACGAGCAGTACTTC
abundance: many
v_gene: TRBV12-3/TRBV12-4
d_gene: TRBD1
j_gene: TRBJ2-7

CDR3aa: CSVRFLAGGHTGELFF
CDR3nt: TGCAGCGTCAGATTTTTAGCGGGGGGGCACACCGGGGAGCTGTTTTTT
abundance: .
v_gene: TRBV29-1
d_gene: TRBD2
j_gene: TRBJ2-2

CDR3aa: CSVGASVGGTQYF
CDR3nt: TGCAGCGTTGGGGCATCAGTTGGAGGGACCCAGTACTTC
abundance: many
v_gene: TRBV29-1
d_gene: .
j_gene: TRBJ2-5

CDR3aa: CASRRLGGGAHETQYF
CDR3nt: TGTGCCAGCAGGCGACTGGGGGGGGGGGCGCATGAGACCCAGTACTTC
abundance: .
v_gene: TRBV28
d_gene: .
j_gene: TRBJ2-5

CDR3aa: CASSSPSEGNEKLFF
CDR3nt: TGTGCCAGCTCTAGCCCCTCGGAGGGTAATGAAAAACTGTTTTTT
abundance: many
v_gene: TRBV28
d_gene: .
j_gene: TRBJ1-4

CDR3aa: CASSPETYEQYF
CDR3nt: TGTGCCAGCTCTCCAGAAACCTACGAGCAGTACTTC
abundance: many
v_gene: TRBV11-2
d_gene: .
j_gene: TRBJ2-7

CDR3aa: CASSTQGAGANVLTF
CDR3nt: TGCGCCAGCAGCACTCAGGGAGCGGGGGCCAACGTCCTGACTTTC
abundance: .
v_gene: TRBV5-1
d_gene: .
j_gene: TRBJ2-6

CDR3aa: CASSSPAGFYEQYF
CDR3nt: TGTGCCAGCAGTTCTCCCGCAGGGTTCTACGAGCAGTACTTC
abundance: .
v_gene: TRBV28
d_gene: .
j_gene: TRBJ2-7

CDR3aa: CASSLGPAYNEQFF
CDR3nt: TGTGCCAGCAGCTTAGGACCAGCCTACAATGAGCAGTTCTTC
abundance: .
v_gene: TRBV7-9
d_gene: .
j_gene: TRBJ2-1

CDR3aa: CASRDVAGFGSTGELFF
CDR3nt: TGTGCCAGCAGGGATGTAGCGGGGTTTGGGAGCACCGGGGAGCTGTTTTTT
abundance: many
v_gene: TRBV27
d_gene: TRBD2
j_gene: TRBJ2-2

CDR3aa: CASSQSSRPTSNQPQHF
CDR3nt: TGTGCCAGCAGCCAATCAAGCCGTCCCACTAGCAATCAGCCCCAGCATTTT
abundance: many
v_gene: TRBV16
d_gene: .
j_gene: TRBJ1-5

CDR3aa: CASSLSPGTATSNQPQHF
CDR3nt: TGTGCCAGCTCACTTTCGCCGGGGACAGCTACCAGCAATCAGCCCCAGCATTTT
abundance: few
v_gene: TRBV18
d_gene: TRBD1
j_gene: TRBJ1-5

CDR3aa: CASTKSGHVNSPLHF
CDR3nt: TGTGCCAGTACGAAATCGGGACACGTAAATTCACCCCTCCACTTT
abundance: many
v_gene: TRBV19
d_gene: .
j_gene: TRBJ1-6

CDR3aa: CASSVQGHETQYF
CDR3nt: TGTGCCAGCTCGGTACAGGGACATGAGACCCAGTACTTC
abundance: .
v_gene: TRBV18
d_gene: .
j_gene: TRBJ2-5

CDR3aa: CASSPRSHEQYF
CDR3nt: TGTGCCAGCAGTCCGAGGAGTCACGAGCAGTACTTC
abundance: many
v_gene: TRBV6-1
d_gene: .
j_gene: TRBJ2-7

CDR3aa: CASQIDLSNQPQHF
CDR3nt: TGTGCCAGCCAGATCGACCTTAGCAATCAGCCCCAGCATTTT
abundance: many
v_gene: TRBV2
d_gene: .
j_gene: TRBJ1-5

CDR3aa: CASSLGVQGGLDAGANVLTF
CDR3nt: TGTGCCAGCAGCTTAGGAGTACAGGGGGGTTTGGATGCTGGGGCCAACGTCCTGACTTTC
abundance: .
v_gene: TRBV13
d_gene: TRBD1
j_gene: TRBJ2-6

CDR3aa: CASSAAGRTDTQYF
CDR3nt: TGTGCCAGCAGCGCGGCGGGGAGGACAGATACGCAGTATTTT
abundance: .
v_gene: TRBV5-4
d_gene: .
j_gene: TRBJ2-3

CDR3aa: CASSDLQGADTQYF
CDR3nt: TGCGCCAGCAGCGACCTTCAGGGAGCAGATACGCAGTATTTT
abundance: many
v_gene: TRBV5-1
d_gene: .
j_gene: TRBJ2-3

CDR3aa: CASQGGDGTEAFF
CDR3nt: TGTGCCAGCCAGGGGGGAGACGGCACTGAAGCTTTCTTT
abundance: few
v_gene: TRBV6-1
d_gene: TRBD1
j_gene: TRBJ1-1

CDR3aa: CASSVGQSNTEAFF
CDR3nt: TGTGCCAGCAGCGTAGGGCAGTCGAACACTGAAGCTTTCTTT
abundance: many
v_gene: TRBV9
d_gene: .
j_gene: TRBJ1-1

CDR3aa: CAISDGRGETQYF
CDR3nt: TGTGCCATCAGTGATGGACGGGGAGAGACCCAGTACTTC
abundance: many
v_gene: TRBV10-3
d_gene: .
j_gene: TRBJ2-5

CDR3aa: CASSTHPGRNTGELFF
CDR3nt: TGTGCCAGCAGTACACACCCGGGTCGAAACACCGGGGAGCTGTTTTTT
abundance: many
v_gene: TRBV6-1
d_gene: .
j_gene: TRBJ2-2

CDR3aa: CASSPGTSGETQYF
CDR3nt: TGTGCCAGCAGTCCTGGGACTAGCGGTGAGACCCAGTACTTC
abundance: many
v_gene: TRBV9
d_gene: TRBD2
j_gene: TRBJ2-5

CDR3aa: CASSEPGKFYEQYF
CDR3nt: TGTGCCAGCAGTGAACCGGGTAAATTCTACGAGCAGTACTTC
abundance: once
v_gene: TRBV2
d_gene: .
j_gene: TRBJ2-7

CDR3aa: CSVAKGGTANTEAFF
CDR3nt: TGCAGCGTAGCCAAAGGAGGCACGGCCAACACTGAAGCTTTCTTT
abundance: many
v_gene: TRBV29-1
d_gene: .
j_gene: TRBJ1-1

CDR3aa: CASIGLFQETQYF
CDR3nt: TGTGCCAGCATAGGGCTGTTCCAAGAGACCCAGTACTTC
abundance: many
v_gene: TRBV2
d_gene: .
j_gene: TRBJ2-5

CDR3aa: CASSRGTGGAREKLFF
CDR3nt: TGTGCCAGCAGTCGTGGGACAGGGGGCGCACGGGAAAAACTGTTTTTT
abundance: many
v_gene: TRBV6-1
d_gene: TRBD1
j_gene: TRBJ1-4

CDR3aa: CSARQGWETQYF
CDR3nt: TGCAGTGCTAGACAGGGTTGGGAGACCCAGTACTTC
abundance: many
v_gene: TRBV20-1
d_gene: .
j_gene: TRBJ2-5

CDR3aa: CASSEEGGETQYF
CDR3nt: TGTGCCAGTAGTGAGGAGGGAGGAGAGACCCAGTACTTC
abundance: many
v_gene: TRBV19
d_gene: .
j_gene: TRBJ2-5

CDR3aa: CSARGKLLYEQYF
CDR3nt: TGCAGTGCTAGGGGCAAACTCCTTTACGAGCAGTACTTC
abundance: .
v_gene: TRBV20-1
d_gene: .
j_gene: TRBJ2-7

CDR3aa: CASRSSGTYNEQFF
CDR3nt: TGTGCCAGCAGATCTAGCGGGACCTACAATGAGCAGTTCTTC
abundance: .
v_gene: TRBV2
d_gene: TRBD2
j_gene: TRBJ2-1

CDR3aa: CAWSPSLSGGQFF
CDR3nt: TGTGCCTGGAGTCCCTCCCTTAGCGGGGGGCAGTTCTTC
abundance: many
v_gene: TRBV30
d_gene: TRBD2
j_gene: TRBJ2-1

CDR3aa: CASSPAGVGLHEQYF
CDR3nt: TGCGCCAGCAGCCCCGCGGGGGTCGGACTCCACGAGCAGTACTTC
abundance: .
v_gene: TRBV5-1
d_gene: TRBD2
j_gene: TRBJ2-7

CDR3aa: CASSPPTGAGGNYGYTF
CDR3nt: TGTGCCAGCTCACCCCCAACGGGAGCAGGTGGAAACTATGGCTACACCTTC
abundance: many
v_gene: TRBV18
d_gene: .
j_gene: TRBJ1-2

CDR3aa: CASRGGRLLDTDTQYF
CDR3nt: TGTGCCAGCAGGGGGGGACGCCTGCTTGACACAGATACGCAGTATTTT
abundance: many
v_gene: TRBV6-1
d_gene: .
j_gene: TRBJ2-3

CDR3aa: CASSEGGPLNQPQHF
CDR3nt: TGTGCCAGCAGTGAAGGGGGCCCCCTCAATCAGCCCCAGCATTTT
abundance: .
v_gene: TRBV6-1
d_gene: .
j_gene: TRBJ1-5

CDR3aa: CASSSAGTGGDEQFF
CDR3nt: TGCGCCAGCAGCTCCGCCGGGACAGGGGGCGATGAGCAGTTCTTC
abundance: .
v_gene: TRBV5-1
d_gene: TRBD1
j_gene: TRBJ2-1

CDR3aa: CASSFSAGTYEQYF
CDR3nt: TGTGCCAGCAGTTTCTCGGCAGGGACCTACGAGCAGTACTTC
abundance: many
v_gene: TRBV28
d_gene: .
j_gene: TRBJ2-7

CDR3aa: CSAPGNTDTQYF
CDR3nt: TGCAGTGCTCCAGGGAACACAGATACGCAGTATTTT
abundance: many
v_gene: TRBV20-1
d_gene: .
j_gene: TRBJ2-3

CDR3aa: CATWTMHTGELFF
CDR3nt: TGTGCCACGTGGACAATGCACACCGGGGAGCTGTTTTTT
abundance: .
v_gene: TRBV6-1
d_gene: .
j_gene: TRBJ2-2

CDR3aa: CASSPGTGMNTGELFF
CDR3nt: TGCGCCAGCAGCCCCGGGACAGGGATGAACACCGGGGAGCTGTTTTTT
abundance: many
v_gene: TRBV5-1
d_gene: TRBD1
j_gene: TRBJ2-2

CDR3aa: CASSVRRTSNQPQHF
CDR3nt: TGCGCCAGCAGTGTCCGCAGGACGAGCAATCAGCCCCAGCATTTT
abundance: many
v_gene: TRBV10-2
d_gene: .
j_gene: TRBJ1-5

CDR3aa: CASSLAGTGVPHEQYF
CDR3nt: TGTGCCAGCAGCTTAGCTGGGACAGGGGTCCCCCACGAGCAGTACTTC
abundance: many
v_gene: TRBV7-9
d_gene: TRBD1
j_gene: TRBJ2-7

CDR3aa: CASSYAGTNNEQFF
CDR3nt: TGTGCCAGCAGCTATGCCGGGACTAACAATGAGCAGTTCTTC
abundance: many
v_gene: TRBV7-3
d_gene: TRBD2
j_gene: TRBJ2-1

CDR3aa: CASTRSGTGAYEQYF
CDR3nt: TGTGCCAGCACCCGGTCCGGGACAGGCGCCTACGAGCAGTACTTC
abundance: once
v_gene: TRBV27
d_gene: TRBD1
j_gene: TRBJ2-7

CDR3aa: CAWSRDTGELFF
CDR3nt: TGTGCCTGGAGCCGGGACACCGGGGAGCTGTTTTTT
abundance: many
v_gene: TRBV30
d_gene: .
j_gene: TRBJ2-2

CDR3aa: CASSTWGQGYEQYF
CDR3nt: TGCGCCAGCAGCACCTGGGGACAGGGCTACGAGCAGTACTTC
abundance: few
v_gene: TRBV5-1
d_gene: TRBD1
j_gene: TRBJ2-7

CDR3aa: CASSQMSSGGWETQYF
CDR3nt: TGTGCCAGCAGCCAAATGTCTAGCGGGGGGTGGGAGACCCAGTACTTC
abundance: .
v_gene: TRBV3-1
d_gene: TRBD2
j_gene: TRBJ2-5

CDR3aa: CASTPTGTANEKLFF
CDR3nt: TGTGCCAGCACCCCCACCGGGACAGCTAATGAAAAACTGTTTTTT
abundance: many
v_gene: TRBV6-1
d_gene: TRBD1
j_gene: TRBJ1-4

CDR3aa: CASRLLMNTEAFF
CDR3nt: TGTGCCAGCAGGTTGCTGATGAACACTGAAGCTTTCTTT
abundance: many
v_gene: TRBV12-3/TRBV12-4
d_gene: .
j_gene: TRBJ1-1

CDR3aa: CASSHRTGLASTDTQYF
CDR3nt: TGTGCCAGCAGCCACAGGACGGGACTAGCGAGCACAGATACGCAGTATTTT
abundance: many
v_gene: TRBV14
d_gene: TRBD2
j_gene: TRBJ2-3

CDR3aa: CATSDPGTGSPGANVLTF
CDR3nt: TGTGCCACCAGTGACCCCGGGACAGGGTCCCCTGGGGCCAACGTCCTGACTTTC
abundance: many
v_gene: TRBV24-1
d_gene: TRBD1
j_gene: TRBJ2-6

CDR3aa: CATKDRAIGTGELFF
CDR3nt: TGTGCCACCAAGGACAGGGCCATTGGCACCGGGGAGCTGTTTTTT
abundance: many
v_gene: TRBV2
d_gene: TRBD1
j_gene: TRBJ2-2

CDR3aa: CASRAILAGGPEDTQYF
CDR3nt: TGTGCCAGCAGGGCCATACTAGCGGGGGGGCCAGAAGATACGCAGTATTTT
abundance: many
v_gene: TRBV6-2/TRBV6-3
d_gene: TRBD2
j_gene: TRBJ2-3

CDR3aa: CASSLFPDSYSNQPQHF
CDR3nt: TGTGCCAGCAGCTTGTTTCCGGACAGCTATAGCAATCAGCCCCAGCATTTT
abundance: few
v_gene: TRBV5-6
d_gene: .
j_gene: TRBJ1-5

CDR3aa: CASRDLGARNQPQHF
CDR3nt: TGTGCCAGCAGGGACCTCGGCGCTCGCAATCAGCCCCAGCATTTT
abundance: many
v_gene: TRBV2
d_gene: .
j_gene: TRBJ1-5